The sequence of this T cell receptor beta chain was determined in a study of T cell responses to AZD1222 COVID-19 vaccine (TCRdb year 2021). Regarding the research as a whole: A total of just over 230 trial participants underwent TCR sequencing, of whom some 210 received two doses of AZD1222 and some 25 received two doses of the MenACWY control vaccine. Trial participants were enrolled into age subgroups of 18-55, 56-69 and 70-plus years, which contained about 150, 28 and 57 TCR-sequenced participants, respectively.

As concerns this clone: Its recognized antigen is unknown. Qualities for individual bases were not recorded, and no much larger clone is one base off.

Sample time point, as interpreted from the label and publication: about 28 days (+/-7) after the second vaccine dose. The treatment or condition label, as the study defines it: meningococcal conjugate vaccine given as trial control. Samples from vaccinated people were obtained from the UK trials COV001 and COV002, which included a single-blind randomized controlled phase 2/3 trial of AZD1222 (ChAdOx1 nCoV-19) in healthy adults. For TCRbeta chain sequencing, PBMC samples were collected from trial participants at day 0 and at day 28 after the second dose. What the research found in general, with its limitations: Because no day 14 peak-response samples were available, repertoires were characterized only after the peak T cell response. Most participants were white British and females outnumbered males, and the authors suggested that clonal diversity may have been underestimated. The 56-69-year group was small, and its depth increase did not reach significance, likely because of low power. After two AZD1222 doses, both the breadth and the depth of spike-specific TCRs were significantly higher than at day 0 and than in MenACWY recipients. Reportedly, close to half of the unique spike-specific TCRs recognized epitopes lying outside the regions that are mutated in the B.1.351 and B.1.1.7 variants. The vaccine-associated CD4 TCRs covered the entire spike protein, and the dominant responses fell in regions 160-218 and 743-854. Only a handful of AZD1222 recipients were SARS-CoV-2 seropositive at baseline, limiting conclusions about previously exposed vaccinees.

The CDR3 regions of human TCRbeta chains were analyzed by immunosequencing. The paper's processing steps were these. TCRs in the repertoires were compared against a reference library of SARS-CoV-2-specific TCRs that had been generated with the MIRA antigen-specificity platform. Breadth meant the fraction of unique TCRs that were SARS-CoV-2-associated, whereas depth meant the fraction of total T cells that were SARS-CoV-2-associated. Using the MIRA data, each spike-specific TCR was mapped to the spike region that the TCR reacts to and placed in a CD4 or CD8 class. Log10-transformed breadth and depth values were compared by one-way ANOVA with Sidak's multiple comparisons tests. TCRdb stores this immuneACCESS table with in-frame sequences only. Part of the clones is absent; in the studies checked, under half of the shortfall reflects unresolved V genes, and no reason is known for the rest. D and trimming were read from the DNA, whereas the V and J calls and clone size are those reported in that table. The sample contains 100,000 to 150,000 clones, 75% to 85% of them found a single time. The ten largest clones capture more than 7.5% of the sample.

The receptor was isolated from an adult who received the MenACWY meningococcal vaccine as a control. Sequencing used peripheral blood, obtained 28 days after the second dose of the MenACWY control vaccine.

The CDR3 reads CASREGGAEAFF. The nucleotides read TGTGCCAGCAGGGAGGGAGGGGCTGAAGCTTTCTTT. The sequence links TRBV28 to TRBJ1-1; a weak D assignment points to TRBD1 (5 bases agree). Spanning cysteine to phenylalanine, the CDR3 consists of 12 amino acids. The retained sequence is limited to the CDR3, 36 bases, with the frame set at the first base. For CDR1 and CDR2, the germline V gene lists MDHEN and SYDVKM. At the junction V is shortened by 6 bases and J by 6 bases, with 11 bases in between.